The sequence of this T cell receptor (beta chain) was determined in a study of T cell changes during pregnancy in multiple sclerosis. This clone was seen once. CDR3 size: 16 residues. From germline, CDR1 is SGHRS and CDR2 YFSETQ. V was cut by 2 bases and J by 3 bases, with 18 bases left in between. The data were produced by immunoSEQ multiplex PCR, yet TCRdb's version contains in-frame clones alone and is incomplete. Altogether around 84,000 clones are present, 94% being singletons, with the ten largest covering 0.8% to 1%. The source material was peripheral blood, sampled in the second trimester of pregnancy. The chain recombines TRBV5-1 with TRBJ2-7, with D perhaps TRBD2 (7 bases). This sequence was found in a female donor in good health, enrolled as a control in a pregnancy study. The DNA of the CDR3 is TGCGCCAGCAGCTTTGAATTGGGAGGGGGAAGCTACGAGCAGTACTTC. Its translation: CASSFELGGGSYEQYF.